The entry that follows covers one T cell receptor beta chain sequence. The antigen is undetermined. TCRdb re-derived calls from the reads in MiXCR, one entry per CDR3 protein. The data contain under 90,000 distinct CDR3 sequences, approximately 24% of them seen just once; the ten biggest clones take up around 79%. This sample was taken from a study of T cell repertoires in cytomegalovirus infection. In the study overall: Matching HLA type and CMV infection were both indicated by public TCR beta signatures.

Whole-study results and caveats: Cumulative frequency of public TCR beta families picked out carriers of CMV plus the relevant HLA. Ex vivo, HLA-C-restricted CMV-specific TCR beta clonotypes prevailed over the rest of the response.

The CDR3 loop spans 18 amino acids. The ends were cut back, 0 bases at V and 2 bases at J, with 18 bases in the middle. In germline, CDR1 is LGHNA, CDR2 YNFKEQ. The sequence came from a human donor in good health (CMV status not recorded). Some clones in this sample may be carry-over from other donors' samples. The sample taken for sequencing was PBMCs, sequenced either directly or after in vitro stimulation (not recorded which). This chain joins TRBV4-2 and TRBJ2-3; no clear D. This CDR3 reads CASSQDRVTSPATDTQYF. The CDR3 DNA sequence: TGTGCCAGCAGCCAAGATAGGGTAACGTCACCCGCCACAGATACGCAGTATTTT.